This T cell receptor (beta chain) was captured by sequencing in a study of cytomegalovirus exposure and HLA in healthy donors. Overall study context: There were 65 million to 85 million unique TCRs (from HLA-typed donors) in an early data release. Study findings and constraints: A later analysis by the authors found several of the most significant clusters apparently linked to common viral pathogens. High sensitivity and specificity were reportedly achieved when the classifier diagnosed cytomegalovirus status.

With 60 Vbeta and 13 Jbeta primers, the PCR was carried out. Sequenced by immunoSEQ multiplex PCR; TCRdb stores in-frame clones only, minus some. The sample includes 55,000 to 65,000 clones, 70% to 90% of them seen just once. About this clone: The antigen remains undetermined.

Despite likely unrecorded immune exposures, the donors were nominally healthy at the time of sampling. The J segment lost 3 bases and the V segment lost 1 base, leaving 4 bases of the junction unmatched. This CDR3 has 15 amino acids. Germline V gene lookup returns CDR1 SEHNR and CDR2 FQNEAQ (reference sequence). This sequence originates from a male donor in good health and CMV-seronegative. The rearrangement links TRBV7-9 to TRBJ2-7; TRBD1 agrees at 9 bases. The source material was PBMCs. The CDR3 protein is CASSLEDRGFYEQYF. The CDR3 DNA reads as TGTGCCAGCAGCTTAGAGGACAGGGGCTTCTACGAGCAGTACTTC.